Given below is one TCR beta chain in context. High-throughput TCR beta sequencing covered peripheral CD8+ and CD4+ T cells. Per germline, CDR1 MGHRA and CDR2 YSYEKL. The V end was cut by 3 bases, the J end by 4 bases, with 24 bases between. CDR3 length: 18 residues. This entry comes from a study of CD8 T cells in Susac syndrome. Turning to the study itself: The sequenced Susac syndrome patients comprised more than five with active disease and roughly eight in remission. Intravenous immunoglobulin alone or corticosteroids were being given to patients with Susac syndrome at blood draw, unless they were therapy-naive.

When the RNA was reverse transcribed, random hexamers were used with an input of roughly 0.45 to 1 ug. One entry per CDR3 protein, called by TCRdb with MiXCR from the immunoSEQ multiplex PCR reads. The sample carries about 240,000 distinct CDR3 sequences, approximately 95% recorded once. The receptor was isolated from a human donor with Susac syndrome. The source material was CD4+ T cells from PBMCs. This chain links TRBV4-1 with TRBJ2-5; D possibly corresponds to TRBD2 (5 bases). The CDR3 is CASSQPTYSDPGRETQYF. CDR3 nucleotides: TGCGCCAGCAGCCAGCCGACGTATAGCGACCCGGGAAGAGAGACCCAGTACTTC.